A selection of T cell receptor beta chains follows, all from one sample in a study of tumor and adjacent non-tumor tissue in lung cancer. TCRdb fed the multiplex PCR reads into MiXCR, producing one record per CDR3 protein. The sample shows about 60,000 distinct CDR3 sequences, roughly 60% of them seen only once. Sequenced sample: distant non-tumor lung tissue. The source is a man between 65 and 85 years old with non-small cell lung cancer. The CDR3 runs from the conserved cysteine through the conserved F or W. The D gene is left open where the match is weak. Expanded clones get a size class; other rows say once, few or many, or leave the size out.

v_call	clone_size	j_call	d_call	cdr3_length	cdr3_nt	cdr3_aa
TRBV7-9	NA	TRBJ1-5	NA	14	TGTGCCAGCAGCAGAGACACCGGCAATCAGCCCCAGCATTTT	CASSRDTGNQPQHF
TRBV11-2	NA	TRBJ2-5	NA	14	TGTGCCAGCAGCCTCGTTATGGGGAGGAAAACCCAGTACTTC	CASSLVMGRKTQYF
TRBV5-1	NA	TRBJ2-7	TRBD1	15	TGCGCCAGCAGCTGGAAGGGACAGGGAGTCCACGAGCAGTACTTC	CASSWKGQGVHEQYF
TRBV12-3/TRBV12-4	many	TRBJ2-3	NA	18	TGTGCCAGCAGTTTTCGATCGGGTTCCAGGGCGATCCCAGATACGCAGTATTTT	CASSFRSGSRAIPDTQYF
TRBV20-1	few	TRBJ2-4	NA	13	TGCAGTGCTACCGCCTCACAGGGCAACATTCAGTACTTC	CSATASQGNIQYF
TRBV7-8	once	TRBJ2-2	NA	16	TGTACCAGCAGCTTAACCCGTGAGACAGGTTCCTGGGAGCTGTTTTTT	CTSSLTRETGSWELFF
TRBV11-2	many	TRBJ2-7	TRBD2	14	TGTGCCAGCAGCTCAGTCGGGGGGGCTCACGAGCAGTACTTC	CASSSVGGAHEQYF
TRBV11-2	NA	TRBJ1-6	NA	14	TGTGCAAGCAGCTTAGTCGCTCTCAATTCACCCTTCCACTTT	CASSLVALNSPFHF
TRBV29-1	NA	TRBJ1-1	TRBD1	13	TGCAGTGTTGAGAGAAGGGGGCAGACTGAAGCTTTCTTT	CSVERRGQTEAFF
TRBV29-1	many	TRBJ2-1	TRBD1	14	TGCAGCGTTGATGCGACAGGGGTGGGTAATGAGCAGTTCTTC	CSVDATGVGNEQFF
TRBV6-1	NA	TRBJ2-7	NA	12	TGTGCCAGTAGTGCTCGGGTCTCCGAGCAGTACTTC	CASSARVSEQYF
TRBV29-1	NA	TRBJ1-2	NA	13	TGTGGCGTTACGACGGTAGGGAACTATGGCTACACCTTC	CGVTTVGNYGYTF
TRBV2	once	TRBJ2-7	TRBD2	15	TGTGCCAGCAGTGAATGGAGCGGGGTCTCCTACGAACGGTACTTC	CASSEWSGVSYERYF
TRBV10-2	NA	TRBJ2-6	TRBD1	16	TGCGCCAGCAGTCCCGGGACAGGGTCCGTGGCCAACGTCCTGACTTTC	CASSPGTGSVANVLTF
TRBV5-4	NA	TRBJ1-1	TRBD1	13	TGTGCCGTCTCCAGGGGGCGAAACACTGAAGCTTTCTTT	CAVSRGRNTEAFF
TRBV20-1	NA	TRBJ2-1	NA	18	TGCAGTGCGGGAGTTGGGACGGCCGCTGCTGGAGAAAGCAATGAGCAGATCTTC	CSAGVGTAAAGESNEQIF
TRBV29-1	many	TRBJ1-1	NA	14	TGCAGCGTGGGCCGGGAGGGTATCGACACTGAAGCTTTCTTT	CSVGREGIDTEAFF
TRBV28	NA	TRBJ1-2	NA	13	TGTGCCAGCAATTCGGACAGCAACCATGGCTACACCTTC	CASNSDSNHGYTF
TRBV11-2	NA	TRBJ2-5	NA	17	TGTGCGAGCAGAACCTACCCCGGGACCGCGTACCAAGAGATCCAGTACTTC	CASRTYPGTAYQEIQYF
TRBV11-2	NA	TRBJ2-3	NA	17	TGTGCCAGCAGCTTAAGGACTATCTCTGGGCCTACAGATACGCATTATTTT	CASSLRTISGPTDTHYF
TRBV20-1	few	TRBJ2-6	NA	15	TGCAGTGCTCGTGGGGGGCGCGCTGGGGCCAACGTCCTGACTTTC	CSARGGRAGANVLTF
TRBV6-5	medium-sized	TRBJ1-1	TRBD1	16	TGTGCCAGCGCTCTGGAAGGACAGGGGCGCTACACTGAAGCTTTCTTT	CASALEGQGRYTEAFF
TRBV20-1	NA	TRBJ2-5	NA	10	TGCAGTGCTAGCACAGAGACCCAGTACTTC	CSASTETQYF
TRBV29-1	many	TRBJ1-2	NA	12	TGCAGCGTTGATGTAGGATCCTATGGCTACACCTTC	CSVDVGSYGYTF
TRBV5-6	NA	TRBJ1-1	TRBD1	15	TGTGCCAGCGGCCTGACCGACAGGGCGCACACTGAAGCTTTCTTT	CASGLTDRAHTEAFF
TRBV10-3	NA	TRBJ2-5	NA	13	TGTGCCATCAGTAGGGTTTACCAAGAGACCCAATACTTC	CAISRVYQETQYF
TRBV29-1	NA	TRBJ2-2	TRBD1	16	TGCAACGCCCGGCGCACAGGGGGATGGAACACCGGGGAGCTGTTCTTT	CNARRTGGWNTGELFF
TRBV20-1	NA	TRBJ2-7	NA	13	TGCAGTGCTAGAGCAGACAGCTCCTGCGAGCAGTACTTC	CSARADSSCEQYF
TRBV10-3	many	TRBJ2-3	NA	14	TGTGCCATCAGTGACAGGGCGAGCACAGATACGCAGTATTTT	CAISDRASTDTQYF
TRBV7-3	NA	TRBJ1-1	NA	15	TGTGCCAGCAGCTTAAGTGGAGGGGGGTACACTGAAGCTTTCTTT	CASSLSGGGYTEAFF
TRBV6-5	NA	TRBJ2-7	NA	15	TGTGCCAGCAGTTACATCGGGTTAAGTTCCCACGAGCAGTACTTC	CASSYIGLSSHEQYF
TRBV6-2/TRBV6-3	many	TRBJ2-6	TRBD1	16	TGTGCCAGCAGTTACCCCGACAGGGCTGGGGCCAACGTCCTGACTTTC	CASSYPDRAGANVLTF
TRBV10-3	NA	TRBJ2-2	TRBD2	16	TGTGCCATCAGGACTAGCGGGAGGGCTAGCACCGGGGAGCTGTTTTTT	CAIRTSGRASTGELFF
TRBV14	many	TRBJ2-4	NA	16	TGTGCCAGCAGCCAGGAGACAGGTTTGGCCAAAAACATTCAGTACTTC	CASSQETGLAKNIQYF
TRBV10-3	NA	TRBJ2-7	NA	14	TGTGCCATCAGCCCTACCGGTTCCGACAATGAGCAGTACTTC	CAISPTGSDNEQYF
TRBV2	once	TRBJ2-2	TRBD1	15	TGTGCCAGCAGTGATTGGGACAGGTCGTACGGGGAGCTGTTTTTT	CASSDWDRSYGELFF
TRBV4-2	NA	TRBJ2-1	TRBD2	14	TGTGCCAGCAGTCAAGACTTAGGCGGGGGAAGTTGGTTCTTC	CASSQDLGGGSWFF
TRBV5-1	NA	TRBJ2-7	NA	14	TGCGCCAGCAGCTTGGAACGGGAACGCGACGAGCAGTACTTC	CASSLERERDEQYF
TRBV6-5	NA	TRBJ1-1	NA	14	TGTGTCAGCAGTTACCTCGCGAGGGACACTGAAGCTTTCTTT	CVSSYLARDTEAFF
TRBV6-6	few	TRBJ2-5	NA	14	TGTGCCAGCGGGTACCCAGGAGAACGGGAGACCCAGCACTTC	CASGYPGERETQHF
TRBV5-1	NA	TRBJ1-1	NA	16	TGCGCCAGCAGCTCGAGTAACGAGGGATTGAAAACTGAAGCTTTCTTT	CASSSSNEGLKTEAFF
TRBV30	medium-sized	TRBJ2-2	TRBD2	14	TGTGCCTGGAGGGTCGGGAGGGCTGCCGGGGAGCTGTTTTTT	CAWRVGRAAGELFF